This record looks at one TCR beta chain sequence and its context. Under the authors' procedure: The assay estimated nucleated cells by amplifying reference gene primers. Generated by immunoSEQ multiplex PCR, the TCRdb table keeps only in-frame clones and is missing some. The V and J calls and clone size are taken from that table; D and trimming were inferred from the DNA. This sample has approximately 260,000 clones; less than 85% occur once, and the top ten carry about 5%. After removal of 5 bases from V and 7 bases from J, the junction contained 5 bases not matched to a gene. The CDR3 runs 13 residues. CDR1 and CDR2 (germline): LNHDA, SQIVND (reference sequence). These data belong to a study of blood T cell repertoires in COVID-19. On the study more broadly: The United States, Italy and Spain were the sources of the acute and convalescent COVID-19 samples. The cDNA or gDNA used as material had been derived from T cells, B-cell-depleted T cells, or PBMCs.

The source is a man in his sixties who had recovered from COVID-19. Sequencing used peripheral blood. The V gene is TRBV19, the J gene TRBJ2-1; 7 bases match TRBD2. CDR3 amino acids: CASSSLAANEQFF. Written as DNA, the CDR3 is TGTGCCAGTAGTTCTCTAGCGGCAAATGAGCAGTTCTTC.